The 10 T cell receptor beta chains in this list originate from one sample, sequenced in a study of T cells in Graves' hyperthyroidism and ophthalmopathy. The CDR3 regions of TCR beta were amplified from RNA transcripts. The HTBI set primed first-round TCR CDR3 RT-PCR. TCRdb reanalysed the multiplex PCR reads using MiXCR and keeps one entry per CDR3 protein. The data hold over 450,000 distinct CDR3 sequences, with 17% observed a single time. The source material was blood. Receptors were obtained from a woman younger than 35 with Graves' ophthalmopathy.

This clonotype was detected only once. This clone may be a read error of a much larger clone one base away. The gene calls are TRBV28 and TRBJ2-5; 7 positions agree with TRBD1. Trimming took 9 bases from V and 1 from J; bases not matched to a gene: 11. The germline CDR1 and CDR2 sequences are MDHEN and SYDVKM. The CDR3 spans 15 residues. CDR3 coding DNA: TGTGCCAGAAGTGAATTCCCAGGGGGCCAAGAGACCCAGTACTTC. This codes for CARSEFPGGQETQYF. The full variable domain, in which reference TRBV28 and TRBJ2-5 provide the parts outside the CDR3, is DVKVTQSSRYLVKRTGEKVFLECVQDMDHENMFWYRQDPGLGLRLIYFSYDVKMKEKGDIPEGYSVSREKKERFSLILESASTNQTSMYLCARSEFPGGQETQYFGPGTRLLVL.

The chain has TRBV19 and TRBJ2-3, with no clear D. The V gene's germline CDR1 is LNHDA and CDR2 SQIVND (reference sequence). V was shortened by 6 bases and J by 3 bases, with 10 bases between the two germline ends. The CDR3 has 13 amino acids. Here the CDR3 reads CASRPDVTDTQYF. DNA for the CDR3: TGTGCCAGTAGACCCGACGTTACAGATACGCAGTATTTT.

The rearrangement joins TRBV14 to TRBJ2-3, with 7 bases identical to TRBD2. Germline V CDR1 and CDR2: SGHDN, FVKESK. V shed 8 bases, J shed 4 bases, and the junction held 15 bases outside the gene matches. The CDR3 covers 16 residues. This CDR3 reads CASSRQFGRGADTQYF. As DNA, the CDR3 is TGTGCCAGCTCGCGACAGTTTGGGAGGGGAGCAGATACGCAGTATTTT. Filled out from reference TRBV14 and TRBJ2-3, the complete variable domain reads EAGVTQFPSHSVIEKGQTVTLRCDPISGHDNLYWYRRVMGKEIKFLLHFVKESKQDESGMPNNRFLAERTGGTYSTLKVQPAELEDSGVYFCASSRQFGRGADTQYFGPGTRLTVL.

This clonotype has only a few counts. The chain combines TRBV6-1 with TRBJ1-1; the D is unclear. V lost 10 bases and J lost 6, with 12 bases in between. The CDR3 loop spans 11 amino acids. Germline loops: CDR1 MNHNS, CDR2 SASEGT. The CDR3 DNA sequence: TGTGCCACCTCTCCAGGCGCTGAAGCTTTCTTT. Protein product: CATSPGAEAFF.

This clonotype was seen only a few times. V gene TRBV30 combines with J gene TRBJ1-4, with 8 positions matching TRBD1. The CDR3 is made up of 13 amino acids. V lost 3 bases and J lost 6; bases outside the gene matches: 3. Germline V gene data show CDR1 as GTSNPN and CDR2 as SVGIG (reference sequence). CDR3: CAWRGQDYEKLFF. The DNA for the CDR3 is TGTGCCTGGAGGGGACAGGATTATGAAAAACTGTTTTTT.

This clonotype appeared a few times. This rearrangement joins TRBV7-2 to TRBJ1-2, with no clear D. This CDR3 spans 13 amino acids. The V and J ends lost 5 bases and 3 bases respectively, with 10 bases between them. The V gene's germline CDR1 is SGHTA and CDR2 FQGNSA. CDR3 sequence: CASSPWVDYGYTF. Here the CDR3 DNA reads TGTGCCAGCAGCCCATGGGTGGACTATGGCTACACCTTC.

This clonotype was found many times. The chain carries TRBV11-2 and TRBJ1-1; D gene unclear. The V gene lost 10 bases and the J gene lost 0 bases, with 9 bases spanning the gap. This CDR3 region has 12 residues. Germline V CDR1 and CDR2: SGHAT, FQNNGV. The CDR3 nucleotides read TGTGCCACCAACGGATTGAACACTGAAGCTTTCTTT. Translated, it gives CATNGLNTEAFF. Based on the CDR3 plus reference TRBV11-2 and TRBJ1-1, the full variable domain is EAGVAQSPRYKIIEKRQSVAFWCNPISGHATLYWYQQILGQGPKLLIQFQNNGVVDDSQLPKDRFSAERLKGVDSTLKIQPAKLEDSAVYLCATNGLNTEAFFGQGTRLTVV.

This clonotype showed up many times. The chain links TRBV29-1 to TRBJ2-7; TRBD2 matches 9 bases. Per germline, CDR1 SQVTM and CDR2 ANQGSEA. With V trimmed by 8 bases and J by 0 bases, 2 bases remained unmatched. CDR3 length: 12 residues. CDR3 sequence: CSFSGSSYEQYF. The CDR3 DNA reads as TGCAGCTTTAGCGGGAGCTCCTACGAGCAGTACTTC.

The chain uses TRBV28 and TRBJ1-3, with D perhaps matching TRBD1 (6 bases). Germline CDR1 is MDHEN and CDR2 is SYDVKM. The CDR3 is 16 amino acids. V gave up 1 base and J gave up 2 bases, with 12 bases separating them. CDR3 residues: CASSLSGQTPGNTIYF. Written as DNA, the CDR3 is TGTGCCAGCAGTTTATCCGGACAGACTCCTGGAAACACCATATATTTT.

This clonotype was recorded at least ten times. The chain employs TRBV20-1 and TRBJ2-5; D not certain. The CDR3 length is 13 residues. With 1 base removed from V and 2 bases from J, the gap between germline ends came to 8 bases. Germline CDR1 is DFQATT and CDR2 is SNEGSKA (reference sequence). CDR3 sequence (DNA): TGCAGTGCTAGAGTGGTCGGGCAAGAGACCCAGTACTTC. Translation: CSARVVGQETQYF.